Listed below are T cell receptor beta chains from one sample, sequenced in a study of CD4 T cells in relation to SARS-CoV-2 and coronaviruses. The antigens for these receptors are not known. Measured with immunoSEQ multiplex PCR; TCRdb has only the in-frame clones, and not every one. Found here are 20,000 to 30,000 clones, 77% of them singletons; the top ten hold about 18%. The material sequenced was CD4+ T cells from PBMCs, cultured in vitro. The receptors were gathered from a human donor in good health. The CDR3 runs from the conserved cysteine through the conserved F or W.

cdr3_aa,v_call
CASSLHSGDYGYTF,TRBV5-5
CASSGQASQETQYF,TRBV19
CASSPPNGRALEEQFF,TRBV18
CASSYSVGEANVLTF,TRBV6-2/TRBV6-3
CAWGTDYNSPLHF,TRBV30
CARGPEQGAGSGANVLTF,TRBV2
CASSLGSWDRGPTEAFF,TRBV11-2
CAWSVGASGNTIYF,TRBV30
CASSLRDRGINEQFF,TRBV6-5
CASSPGGGNEKLFF,TRBV5-1
CASSLVEWTGGVNTGELFF,TRBV5-1
CASTDDGGLASFLPYEQYF,TRBV11-2
CASSGESSGANVLTF,TRBV2
CASSPLGGGANEKLFF,TRBV5-6
CASSLSRGSGNTIYF,TRBV2
CASSVAPLDQPQHF,TRBV9
CASSPRGDHTDTQYF,TRBV7-7
CASSLGRLNSYEQYF,TRBV5-6
CASSLPYRLAGIGNEQFF,TRBV7-9
CASSQDRQGRIYEQYF,TRBV4-2
CASSRSSGTTYGYTF,TRBV4-3
CASGLDRFGELFF,TRBV12-5
CATSRGIGRAYNEQFF,TRBV15
CSADVAKNIQYF,TRBV29-1
CASSSRLAATSYEQYF,TRBV11-2
CASSQGTGSSYEQYF,TRBV18
CASSLEGQGMETQYF,TRBV5-6
CSASGEGGPGEQFF,TRBV20-1
CASSFPPGDYGYTF,TRBV5-6
CASSLGGTSYEQYF,TRBV7-2
CAITGYRDRNTGELFF,TRBV10-3
CSVESPENTEAFF,TRBV29-1
CASSWISGGVQETQYF,TRBV6-2/TRBV6-3
CASSVEGFGNTIYF,TRBV9
CSVSYRGRGYNEQFF,TRBV29-1